The 18 T cell receptor beta chains listed next were all sequenced from one sample in a study of blood T cell repertoires in COVID-19 (dated by TCRdb to the early 2020s). Libraries were built with the immunoSEQ multiplex PCR assay. What TCRdb holds here is the immuneACCESS table cut down to in-frame rearrangements. Part of the clones is not present; checked against another copy, under half of the missing clones reflect an unresolved V gene, and the others are unexplained. Here the sample has about 150,000 clones; about nine tenths occur a single time. About 4% of the sample is taken by the ten largest. Material for sequencing was peripheral blood. The receptor source for this set is a woman aged 55-75 years with active or convalescent COVID-19.

The chain recombines TRBV3-1 (or the pseudogene TRBV3-2) with TRBJ2-4; possible D gene TRBD2, 5 bases. This CDR3 comprises 15 residues. V lost 1 base, J lost 7 bases, and 14 bases lay in between. Germline V gene data show CDR1 as LGHDT and CDR2 as YNNKEL (reference sequence). CDR3 DNA sequence: TGTGCCAGCAGCCAAGGACTGAGGGAGACGAACATTCAGTACTTC. As protein: CASSQGLRETNIQYF.

The chain links TRBV6-2 or TRBV6-3 to TRBJ1-2; 9 bases are shared with TRBD1. The CDR3 extends over 15 amino acids. V trimming: 5 bases; J trimming: 5 bases; junction bases outside the gene matches: 9. The germline gives CDR1 MNHEY, CDR2 SVGEGT. CDR3 sequence: CASSGSRDRVYGYTF. In DNA form, the CDR3 reads TGTGCCAGCAGTGGAAGTCGGGACAGGGTATATGGCTACACCTTC.

The rearrangement links TRBV19 to TRBJ1-5, with TRBD1 matching 10 bases. The J segment lost 6 bases and the V segment lost 4 bases, leaving 9 bases of the junction unmatched. CDR3 length: 16 residues. CDR1 LNHDA and CDR2 SQIVND come from the germline V gene (reference sequence). This CDR3 is CASSNPGQGIIQPQHF. The CDR3 nucleotides are TGTGCCAGTAGTAATCCGGGACAGGGGATCATTCAGCCCCAGCATTTT.

This clone was detected only once. The chain has TRBV13 and TRBJ2-2, with D maybe TRBD1 (6 bases). The CDR3 length is 15 residues. The germline CDR1 and CDR2 sequences are PRHDT and FYEKMQ (reference sequence). Trimming stripped 5 bases from V and 3 bases from J, with 13 bases between. DNA of the CDR3: TGTGCCAGCAGCCCGGGACAATCGGACACCGGGGAGCTGTTTTTT. Residues: CASSPGQSDTGELFF.

V and J are TRBV10-3 and TRBJ1-6, with 7 positions matching TRBD1. The germline gives CDR1 ENHRY, CDR2 SYGVKD. CDR3 size: 15 residues. V lost 10 bases, J lost 6 bases, and 12 bases stayed unmatched. The CDR3 sequence is CATRGEGALNSPLHF. CDR3 bases: TGTGCCACCCGCGGCGAGGGGGCGCTTAATTCACCCCTCCACTTT.

The count of this clone is one. The chain couples TRBV6-4 to TRBJ2-7; 9 bases are shared with TRBD1. Germline V gene data show CDR1 as MRHNA and CDR2 as SNTAGT. The V and J ends lost 6 bases and 3 bases, in that order; junction bases with no gene match: 9. CDR3 size: 15 residues. The CDR3 bases are TGTGCCAGCAGGACGGACAGGGGTGGGTTCTACGAGCAGTACTTC. Its translation is CASRTDRGGFYEQYF.

The J gene is TRBJ1-1, the V gene TRBV11-2; D is ambiguous. The CDR3 consists of 14 residues. Trimming left V 6 bases short and J 5 bases short, with 16 bases between. Per the germline V gene, CDR1 is SGHAT and CDR2 is FQNNGV. The CDR3 coding sequence is TGTGCCAGCAGGATGTTCAGGACTACAACTGAAGCTTTCTTT. The encoded protein is CASRMFRTTTEAFF.

The gene calls are TRBV10-1 and TRBJ2-7; 9 bases line up with TRBD1. The CDR3 spans 13 residues. The V gene end was trimmed by 7 bases and the J gene end by 4 bases; junction bases not matched to a gene: 5. Germline values: CDR1 WNHNN, CDR2 SYGVQD (reference sequence). CDR3 in amino acids: CASNWDREYEQYF. Here the CDR3 DNA reads TGCGCCAGCAATTGGGACAGGGAGTACGAGCAGTACTTC.

The V call is TRBV7-3, the J call TRBJ2-3, with 7 bases fitting TRBD2. Per germline, CDR1 SGHTA and CDR2 FQGTGA. The CDR3 sequence is 13 residues long. J gave up 5 bases and V 1 base, and 0 bases lay outside the gene matches. As DNA, the CDR3 is TGTGCCAGCAGCTTAAGGGAGGGAGATACGCAGTATTTT. Residues: CASSLREGDTQYF.

This chain uses TRBV4-3 with TRBJ1-2; 7 nucleotides match TRBD1. Germline CDR1 LGHNA, CDR2 YSLEER. This CDR3 is 15 amino acids long. The J segment lost 6 bases and the V segment lost 2 bases, leaving 9 bases of the junction unmatched. CDR3 sequence (DNA): TGCGCCAGCAGCCAACTACAGGGGCTGATTCATGGCTACACCTTC. It codes for CASSQLQGLIHGYTF.

This clone was recorded a few times. The chain combines TRBV24-1 with TRBJ2-5; D may be TRBD2 (6 bases). Trimming pared 4 bases from V and 5 bases from J, leaving 16 bases between. This CDR3 is built from 15 residues. CDR1 KGHDR and CDR2 SFDVKD come from the germline V gene. CDR3 nucleotide sequence: TGTGCCACCAGTGAGGGGGGAGCGTTGGGGGAGACCCAGTACTTC. It specifies CATSEGGALGETQYF.

The chain joins TRBV6-2 or TRBV6-3 to TRBJ1-1, with a tentative D call TRBD1 (6 bases). The V and J ends lost 5 bases and 4 bases respectively, with 14 bases between them. The CDR3 is 14 amino acids. CDR1 is MNHEY and CDR2 is SVGEGT in the germline V gene. CDR3 loop: CASSPWGTTTEAFF. CDR3 DNA: TGTGCCAGCAGTCCATGGGGGACAACCACTGAAGCTTTCTTT.

DNA of the CDR3: TGTGCCAGCAGCTCCCAGACTAGCGGGCTTCGTGGGGAGCAGTTCTTC. Protein product: CASSSQTSGLRGEQFF. The rearrangement joins TRBV7-8 to TRBJ2-1; 10 bases map to TRBD2. Trimming took 4 bases from V and 10 from J; bases not matched to a gene: 13. CDR3 size: 16 residues. CDR1 is SGHVS, CDR2 FQNEAQ, per germline.

This clone appeared a single time. The V call is TRBV7-2, the J call TRBJ1-3; 7 nucleotides agree with TRBD1. Trimming removed 2 bases from V and 2 bases from J; junction bases left unmatched: 3. The CDR3 has 15 amino acids. CDR1 and CDR2 (germline): SGHTA, FQGNSA. The CDR3 region is CASSLQTGTGNTIYF. The CDR3 DNA follows: TGTGCCAGCAGCTTACAGACAGGGACTGGAAACACCATATATTTT.

In this sample, this clone turned up a few times. This rearrangement joins TRBV6-2 or TRBV6-3 to TRBJ1-5; TRBD1 matches 12 bases. The germline V gene encodes CDR1 MNHEY and CDR2 SVGEGT. The CDR3 spans 17 residues. The trim removed 2 bases at V and 7 bases at J, leaving 9 bases unmatched. The CDR3 DNA sequence: TGTGCCAGCAGTTACCCGGGACAGGGGGCTTTTCGGCAGCCCCAGCATTTT. Its protein product is CASSYPGQGAFRQPQHF.

This clone was seen once. CDR3: CASSVATTSGETQYF. The CDR3 DNA sequence: TGTGCCAGCAGCGTAGCTACAACTAGCGGAGAGACCCAGTACTTC. The chain carries TRBV9 and TRBJ2-5; 8 bases agree with TRBD2. The germline V gene encodes CDR1 SGDLS and CDR2 YYNGEE. Losses at the gene ends were 0 bases for V and 4 bases for J; bases not matched to a gene: 5. CDR3 length equals 15 residues.

The gene calls are TRBV10-1 and TRBJ1-3; D gene ambiguous. From germline, CDR1 is WNHNN and CDR2 SYGVQD (reference sequence). V gave up 5 bases and J gave up 0 bases, with 8 bases separating them. The CDR3 length is 14 residues. The CDR3 reads CASSLGNSGNTIYF. The CDR3 bases are TGCGCCAGCAGTCTCGGGAACTCTGGAAACACCATATATTTT.

This sequence joins TRBV6-2 or TRBV6-3 and TRBJ1-5; 8 bases match TRBD1. CDR1 is MNHEY and CDR2 is SVGEGT in the germline V gene. V lost 0 bases to trimming and J lost 4 bases; unmatched junction nucleotides: 8. The CDR3 is made up of 17 amino acids. This CDR3 reads CASSYSPGQEYNQPQHF. DNA of the CDR3: TGTGCCAGCAGTTACTCGCCGGGACAGGAGTATAATCAGCCCCAGCATTTT.